The 8 T cell receptor beta chains given below trace back to one sample, sequenced in a study of low-dose radiotherapy and immunotherapy resistance in tumors. Covering alpha and beta chains, TRAV- and TRBV-specific primers were used for the first-strand cDNA. With a V-primer adapter and a constant-region primer, TCRs were amplified for around 21 PCR cycles. Via MiXCR, TCRdb re-called the reads, giving one row per CDR3 protein. Of about 44,000 distinct CDR3 sequences in the sample, less than 30% were seen once. Documented time point: after trial treatment. Treatment denoted: LDRT plus nivolumab, ipilimumab, low-dose cyclophosphamide and aspirin (RACIN trial). The material was PBMCs, obtained after low-dose radiotherapy plus immunotherapy. Receptors originate from a male donor with prostate cancer.

The table lists this clonotype with many counts. The V call is TRBV13, the J call TRBJ1-1; 7 bases match TRBD1. J was trimmed by 1 base and V by 8 bases; bases with no gene match: 10. From germline, CDR1 is PRHDT and CDR2 FYEKMQ (reference sequence). This CDR3 comprises 15 residues. The CDR3 DNA is TGTGCCAGCTCTCCTACCTACAGGGGGAACACTGAAGCTTTCTTT. Protein product: CASSPTYRGNTEAFF.

A few counts support this clonotype. Because the CDR3's place on the DNA is in doubt, the DNA is left out and the CDR3 is given as listed by TCRdb. The J gene is TRBJ2-2, the V gene TRBV2; the D call of TRBD1 is as the table states it, not checked on the DNA. The germline CDR1 and CDR2 sequences are SNHLY and FYNNEI. The length of the CDR3 is 15 amino acids, counting both ends. The CDR3 is CASHREARELFFFFF.

This clonotype was found many times. The chain joins TRBV5-1 to TRBJ1-1; tentative D call: TRBD1 (6 bases). Germline V gene data show CDR1 as SGHRS and CDR2 as YFSETQ. V was pared by 0 bases and J by 5 bases, with 14 bases between. This CDR3 spans 15 amino acids. The CDR3 protein is CASSLATGGLTEAFF. The CDR3 nucleotides are TGCGCCAGCAGCTTGGCCACGGGGGGGCTTACTGAAGCTTTCTTT.

In its sample, this clonotype was seen many times. This chain's CDR3 is CASSGTGSTGELFF. The CDR3 coding sequence is TGTGCCAGCAGCGGGACAGGGAGTACCGGGGAGCTGTTTTTT. V usage is TRBV9 and J usage is TRBJ2-2, with 8 bases matching TRBD1. CDR3 size: 14 residues. J gave up 5 bases and V 3 bases, and 3 bases lay outside the gene matches. Germline loops: CDR1 SGDLS, CDR2 YYNGEE. The full variable domain, with the rest looked up from reference TRBV9 and TRBJ2-2, is DSGVTQTPKHLITATGQRVTLRCSPRSGDLSVYWYQQSLDQGLQFLIQYYNGEERAKGNILERFSAQQFPDLHSELNLSSLELGDSALYFCASSGTGSTGELFFGEGSRLTVL.

Many counts were recorded for this clonotype. J is TRBJ2-5 and V is TRBV25-1; D uncertain. The CDR3 extends over 13 amino acids. The germline V gene has CDR1 MGHDK and CDR2 SYGVNS. Trimming removed 7 bases from V and 2 bases from J, with 11 bases in between. As DNA, the CDR3 is TGTGCCAGCATTCCCCCGGGTCAAGAGACCCAGTACTTC. Its translation: CASIPPGQETQYF.

There are many counts of this clonotype. The chain joins TRBV20-1 to TRBJ1-1; D uncertain. The CDR3 contains 10 residues. From germline, CDR1 is DFQATT and CDR2 SNEGSKA (reference sequence). Trimming took off 6 bases at V and 6 bases at J, with 8 bases between the two ends. The CDR3 coding sequence is TGCAGTGCCCTCCAGGCTGAAGCTTTCTTT. Protein product: CSALQAEAFF.

This clonotype was counted at least ten times. This CDR3 reads CSARPMVGDQYNEQFF. CDR3 DNA sequence: TGCAGTGCTCGCCCGATGGTGGGAGACCAGTACAATGAGCAGTTCTTC. The chain has TRBV20-1 and TRBJ2-1, with D possibly matching TRBD2 (5 bases). V lost 5 bases to trimming and J lost 4 bases, with 21 bases between them. The CDR3 loop spans 16 amino acids. The germline V gene has CDR1 DFQATT and CDR2 SNEGSKA (reference sequence).

The chain joins TRBV2 to TRBJ1-1; D may be TRBD1 (5 bases). V gave up 5 bases and J gave up 4 bases, with 14 bases separating them. The CDR3 has 14 residues. Germline values: CDR1 SNHLY, CDR2 FYNNEI. CDR3 region: CASSPGTWSTEAFF. The CDR3 DNA is TGTGCCAGCAGTCCCGGGACCTGGAGCACTGAAGCTTTCTTT.